A selection of T cell receptor beta chains follows, all from one sample in a study of cytomegalovirus exposure and HLA in healthy donors. TCRdb's table, derived via immunoSEQ multiplex PCR, lists solely in-frame clones and lacks some. The specimen's table records some 55,000 clones. The sample was PBMCs. The receptors were sampled from a man younger than 35 in good health and CMV-seropositive. Each CDR3 is given without its conserved first and last residue.

v_call cdr3_aa
TRBV5-6 ASSLLDKQETQY
TRBV28 ASSRGQVFTEAF
TRBV14 ASSFGRGFDEQF
TRBV27 ASCRADRTVGEQY
TRBV7-9 ASSLFGTAGARTDTQY
TRBV28 ASSDTSGYQETQY
TRBV28 ASSFPGQGAGYGYT
TRBV2 ASSASGSQSGELF
TRBV6-1 ASSEAASSYNEQF
TRBV5-1 ASSLAGGSTDTQY
TRBV18 ASSPMGAKTTRLDTQY
TRBV5-3 ASSLVVGPGNTIY
TRBV5-6 ASSLARGTMNTEAF
TRBV5-1 ASSFSPGLAGGGEQF
TRBV4-2 ASSLGGDTGELF
TRBV5-1 ASSPGLEQY
TRBV10-2 ASSGIAGEVEQF
TRBV6-1 ASSERLAGANEQF
TRBV30 AWSPGRANQPQH
TRBV9 ASSVWVAGGPTDTQY
TRBV9 ASSARLASHDEQF
TRBV9 ASSVDPGRGNEQY
TRBV11-3 ASSLVLGGGETQY
TRBV28 ASSIDRGFSEAF
TRBV29-1 SVADRFDQPQH
TRBV28 ASTHGRGEYEQY